The sequence of this TCR beta chain was determined in a study of identical twins (dated by TCRdb to 2016 to 2017). About the study as a whole: TCR alpha and beta repertoires from monozygotic twins, unrelated adults of various ages and cord blood were deep-sequenced to test whether fetal clonotypes persist. To rule out contamination, replicate twin experiments were performed at different times with different library preparation protocols.

The research as a whole found: In monozygotic twins, out-of-frame TCR alpha sharing was systematically underestimated by recombination models, although the models agreed with sharing between unrelated individuals. Zero-insertion analyses could be partly confounded by invariant T cells such as MAIT and iNKT, although diverse VJ usage argued against such confounding for most clonotypes. Compared with coincidental sharing between unrelated individuals, out-of-frame TCR alpha sequences shared between twins had an excess of sequences with low generation probability. A weaker excess of twin sharing was found in beta out-of-frame sequences because the signal-to-noise ratio was lowered by fewer shared sequences. Because the same donors could not be followed over many years, conclusions were based on cross-sectional statistical analysis. Fewer insertions were carried by abundant cord blood beta clonotypes; a weaker similar trend was observed in young adult naive repertoires, while no such trend was observed in memory repertoires.

Every donor was a healthy Caucasian. Three pairs of female monozygotic twins, all aged 18 to 29 years, were included in the twin cohort. The RNA used for TCR libraries was isolated from peripheral blood mononuclear cells. Libraries were built with 5' RACE. Sequencing took place on an Illumina HiSeq 2000. Template switching added a universal primer binding site, and the final cDNA carried a unique molecular identifier that allowed TCR cDNA molecules to be counted accurately. Specific primers in the conserved constant-segment region were used to synthesize first-strand cDNA for the TCR alpha and beta chains. Each cDNA library was double barcoded, with a SMART-Mk sample barcode plus Illumina barcodes, to control for contamination. TruSeq adapter sequences, together with Illumina sample barcodes, were added in two successive PCR steps. The TCR alpha and beta cDNA libraries were sequenced on the Illumina HiSeq platform using custom primers. The study's own analysis went as follows. Unique molecular identifiers were extracted from raw reads with MiGEC, and CDR3 positions were determined with MiXCR. For each individual, recombination models were inferred using an EM algorithm with the repgenHMM and IGoR tools. Shared clonotypes were analyzed with the tcR package in R, and sharing was normalized by the product of cloneset sizes. Out-of-frame nonproductive sequences were analyzed to study raw recombination free of thymic and clonal selection effects. TCRdb itself trimmed the public reads at Q25 with fastp, ran MiXCR and retained productive beta chains. CDR3 protein sequences are deduplicated, and each keeps its most common genes and DNA. TCRdb's processing, not the authors' own work, is the source of the V and J calls. The sample contains some 600,000 distinct CDR3 sequences, around 7.5% of them found a single time. The ten largest make up 1.6% of the sample.

This clonotype turned up a few times. Its antigen specificity is not known. No base-level quality is on record; no much larger clone is a single base apart. From the cysteine up to the phenylalanine, the CDR3 has a length of 16 residues. Just the 48-base CDR3 DNA is kept, in frame starting at base 1. Per the germline V gene, SGDLS is the CDR1 and YYNGEE is the CDR2. V is shortened by 0 bases, J by 0 bases, and the region joining them spans 11 bases. The sample also formed part of further work on yellow fever vaccine responses in identical twins. From that second study: According to the authors, the vaccine-induced T cell response in identical twins seemed to be partly convergent and partly specific to each individual. Focusing on identical twins, the study followed the T cell clones that responded to the vaccine, and did so with precision.

The sequence was obtained from a woman aged 18 to 35 in good health. The sample was PBMCs. The chain joins TRBV9 to TRBJ2-3; too little of a D gene remains to name it. The CDR3 corresponds to CASSVVSAASTDTQYF. The nucleotides read TGTGCCAGCAGCGTAGTTTCCGCGGCTAGCACAGATACGCAGTATTTT.